This TCR beta chain stems from a study of T cell responses to AZD1222 COVID-19 vaccine. Comments on this clone: Its antigen is still unknown.

The CDR3 has 14 residues. The germline gives CDR1 SGHRS, CDR2 YFSETQ. Trimming stripped 0 bases from V and 4 bases from J, with 10 bases between. Only in-frame clones appear in the TCRdb table, and some are missing; sequencing was by immunoSEQ multiplex PCR. The sample includes about 86,000 clones, 88% of them seen just once. Broader study findings: Clonal diversity may have been underestimated, and the donors were mostly white British, with more females than males.

The origin of this receptor is an adult in good health. The rearrangement uses TRBV5-1 and TRBJ1-2; no clear D gene. Sample: peripheral blood, taken on day 0 of AZD1222 vaccination. CDR3 nucleotides: TGCGCCAGCAGCTTGGATCCAGCCCTCTATGGCTACACCTTC. Translated: CASSLDPALYGYTF.